This T cell receptor beta chain comes out of a study of identical twins. Each CDR3 protein is one row after TCRdb ran MiXCR on the 5' RACE reads. This table has under 800,000 distinct CDR3 sequences, less than 25% appearing once. V was pared by 0 bases and J by 0 bases, with 15 bases between. The CDR3 contains 17 residues. Germline assignment: CDR1 SGHTA and CDR2 FQGNSA. Of note for this clonotype: Its specificity is unknown.

Study-wide results and caveats: The models systematically underestimated how much out-of-frame TCR alpha was shared in monozygotic twins. A partial confounding effect on zero-insertion analyses could come from invariant MAIT and iNKT cells.

The sample was also linked to a second study, of T cells expressing NK-cell markers. From that study: Sequenced donors, eight in total, included seven who were HCMV-seropositive and one who was seronegative.

The source of this sequence is a woman under 30 in good health. The rearrangement uses TRBV7-2 and TRBJ2-7, with D tentatively TRBD1 (6 bases). Sequencing used PBMCs. CDR3 loop: CASSLAPGQLSSYEQYF. Here the CDR3 DNA reads TGTGCCAGCAGCTTAGCGCCTGGACAGTTGAGCTCCTACGAGCAGTACTTC.